These T cell receptor beta chains were read from a single sample in a study of shared clonotypes between healthy human individuals. Profiled with immunoSEQ multiplex PCR; TCRdb holds only in-frame clones, not every one. The table has approximately 2,300,000 clones, 85% to 95% seen once. The sequenced sample was naive CD4+ T cells from PBMCs. Receptor source: a man between 18 and 29 years old in good health. Some clones in this sample may be carry-over from other donors' samples. Each CDR3 is given with its conserved first and last residue. The order of the fields is J gene, V gene, D gene, clone size, CDR3 DNA, CDR3 protein. The D gene is left open where the match is weak. Where a row states a size, it is once, few, many or the class of an expanded clone; other rows omit it.

>TRBJ1-2|TRBV19|NA|NA
NA
CASTSVAPLYGYTF
>TRBJ2-5|TRBV10-1|NA|NA
TGCGCCAGCAGTGAGGGCTTCTGGAGCCAAGAGACCCAGTACTTC
CASSEGFWSQETQYF
>TRBJ2-5|TRBV29-1|NA|NA
TGCAGCGTTGGTGGGGCAGGGCAAGAGACCCAGTACTTC
CSVGGAGQETQYF
>TRBJ2-5|TRBV6-4|NA|NA
TGTGCCAGCAGCCGGGACATGGCCCAGGGGGAGACCCAGTACTTC
CASSRDMAQGETQYF
>TRBJ2-7|TRBV2|NA|NA
TGTGCCAGCAGGGATGCCCCTTACGAGCAGTACTTC
CASRDAPYEQYF
>TRBJ1-1|TRBV19|NA|NA
TGTGCCAGTAGTATATTGAAGAACACTGAAGCTTTCTTT
CASSILKNTEAFF
>TRBJ2-2|TRBV5-1|NA|NA
TGCGCCAGCAGCTTGGCCCCAGGGCCTAACACCGGGGAGCTGTTTTTT
CASSLAPGPNTGELFF
>TRBJ2-5|TRBV9|TRBD1|NA
TGTGCCAGCAGCGCTGGCAGGGGGAGAGGGCCGCGCGGATGGGGAGAGACCCAGTACTTC
CASSAGRGRGPRGWGETQYF
>TRBJ1-2|TRBV15|TRBD1|NA
TGTGCCACCAGCCCCCCGACAGGGGGCAGTGGCTACACCTTC
CATSPPTGGSGYTF
>TRBJ2-7|TRBV28|NA|once
TGTGCCAGCAGAGGAGGCCACTACGAGCAGTACTTC
CASRGGHYEQYF
>TRBJ2-5|TRBV2|TRBD1|NA
TGTGCCAGCACAGGGGGAGAGACCCAGTACTTC
CASTGGETQYF
>TRBJ2-5|TRBV5-4|NA|once
TGTGCCAGCAGCCCTCCCGGCAGGAGAGAGACCCAGTACTTC
CASSPPGRRETQYF
>TRBJ2-3|TRBV7-6|TRBD2|once
TGTGCCAGCAGCTTAGGCGATAGGCGCACTAGCGGGATGGTGTCTACGCAGTATTTT
CASSLGDRRTSGMVSTQYF
>TRBJ1-3|TRBV19|NA|once
TGTGCCAGCCCCGGACAGGGAAACACCATATATTTT
CASPGQGNTIYF
>TRBJ1-1|TRBV14|NA|NA
TGTGCCAGCAGGCCACAGGGCCGGGGGAGCACTGAAGCTTTCTTT
CASRPQGRGSTEAFF
>TRBJ2-3|TRBV10-1|TRBD2|NA
TGCGCCAGCAGCACCGGGACTAGCGGGAGGACGACAGATACGCAGTATTTT
CASSTGTSGRTTDTQYF
>TRBJ2-7|TRBV28|TRBD1|once
TGTGCCAGCAGGCGGGACAGGGGATACGAGCAGTACTTC
CASRRDRGYEQYF
>TRBJ2-7|TRBV7-2|NA|NA
TGTGCCAGCAGCCCTCGGGAGACACTCTCCTACGAGCAGTACTTC
CASSPRETLSYEQYF
>TRBJ2-7|TRBV5-4|TRBD2|NA
TGTGCCAGCAGCACGAAAAATAGCGGGAACGTAGACGAGCAGTACTTC
CASSTKNSGNVDEQYF
>TRBJ1-1|TRBV6-5|NA|NA
TGTGCCAGCAGGTGGACTGAAGGGACTGAAGCTTTCTTT
CASRWTEGTEAFF
>TRBJ2-5|TRBV18|TRBD1|NA
TGTGCCAGCTCACCCACAGGGGGATTGAAGGAGACCCAGTACTTC
CASSPTGGLKETQYF
>TRBJ1-4|TRBV4-1|NA|NA
TGCGCCAGCAGCCAAATACCCCAGGGTAAGGGTGAAAAACTGTTTTTT
CASSQIPQGKGEKLFF
>TRBJ1-2|TRBV28|TRBD1|NA
TGTGCCATCCGGGGACAGGGGGCTAACTATGGCTACACCTTC
CAIRGQGANYGYTF
>TRBJ2-5|TRBV28|TRBD1|NA
TGTGCCAGCAGTTTAAGACAGGGAGTCGTTCAAGAGACCCAGTACTTC
CASSLRQGVVQETQYF
>TRBJ2-5|TRBV2|NA|NA
TGTGCCAGCAGCCTGTACCAAGAGACCCAGTACTTC
CASSLYQETQYF
>TRBJ2-7|TRBV7-2|TRBD1|NA
TGTGCCAGCAGCTTAGGTACAGGGGGTCCGGACGAGCAGTACTTC
CASSLGTGGPDEQYF
>TRBJ2-7|TRBV14|TRBD1|NA
TGTGCCAACCTCCGGGACAGATATTACGAGCAGTACTTC
CANLRDRYYEQYF
>TRBJ1-2|TRBV11-2|TRBD1|NA
TGTGCCAGCAGCCTGGGACAGGGGGACTATGGCTACACCTTC
CASSLGQGDYGYTF
>TRBJ2-3|TRBV2|NA|NA
TGTGCCAGCACTTGGGGAACAGATACGCAGTATTTT
CASTWGTDTQYF
>TRBJ1-2|TRBV28|NA|NA
TGTGCCAGCAGTTCCGGACAGCACTATGGCTACACCTTC
CASSSGQHYGYTF
>TRBJ1-2|TRBV28|NA|NA
TGTGCCAGCGGCACCCAGGGACCCCCCATCTATGGCTACACCTTC
CASGTQGPPIYGYTF
>TRBJ2-7|TRBV5-1|TRBD2|NA
TGCGCCAGCAGCTTGGCCGCTAGCGGGGTCACCTACGAGCAGTACTTC
CASSLAASGVTYEQYF
>TRBJ2-1|TRBV7-8|TRBD1|NA
TGTGCCAGCAGCTTGGAGACAGGGGGGGTTGAGCAGTTCTTC
CASSLETGGVEQFF
>TRBJ1-5|TRBV6-6|NA|once
TGTGCCAGCACCTCGGGGGCTGGCAATCAGCCCCAGCATTTT
CASTSGAGNQPQHF
>TRBJ2-2|TRBV2|NA|NA
TGTGCCAGCAATGGCAAAACTAGCCCTTTTTCAGGGGAGCTGTTTTTT
CASNGKTSPFSGELFF
>TRBJ1-2|TRBV19|TRBD1|NA
TGTGCCAGTAGTATAGAAGGGGGACAGTTCTATGGCTACACCTTC
CASSIEGGQFYGYTF
>TRBJ1-5|TRBV15|NA|NA
TGTGCCACCAGCAGAGTTGGGGGCCGTAGCAATCAGCCCCAGCATTTT
CATSRVGGRSNQPQHF
>TRBJ2-7|TRBV28|TRBD1|NA
TGTGCCAGTGAGGGTGGTGGGACAGGGGACGAGCAGTACTTC
CASEGGGTGDEQYF
>TRBJ2-2|TRBV27|TRBD2|NA
TGTGCCAGCAGTCCACTAGCGGGGAACACCGGGGAGCTGTTTTTT
CASSPLAGNTGELFF
>TRBJ1-4|TRBV28|NA|NA
TGTGCCAGCACCGCCGGGGGTAAGGACGAAAAACTGTTTTTT
CASTAGGKDEKLFF
>TRBJ2-3|TRBV10-3|TRBD1|NA
TGTGCCATCAGTGAAGCGGGACAGGGGGATACGCAGTATTTT
CAISEAGQGDTQYF